The rows below give T cell receptor beta chains drawn from one sample of a study of identical twins. TCRdb itself ran the 5' RACE reads through MiXCR, one entry per CDR3 protein. The data hold 420,000 or so distinct CDR3 sequences, with about a fifth observed a single time. Sequenced material: naive T cells sorted from blood. Receptors originate from a man over 45 in good health. Both conserved end residues are part of each CDR3. D genes are given only for firm matches. For some rows the clone size is stated as once, few or many, or as a class when expanded; others skip it.

TGTGCCAGCAGTTTGGGGACTAGCGGCACCTACGAGCAGTACTTC	CASSLGTSGTYEQYF	TRBD2	many	TRBV12-3/TRBV12-4	TRBJ2-7
TGTGCCAGCGCCTTGGGAGCTAGTTCCTACAATGAGCAGTTCTTC	CASALGASSYNEQFF	-	-	TRBV27	TRBJ2-1
TGCAGCCAAGGCGCGGGGGGCACAGATACGCAGTATTTT	CSQGAGGTDTQYF	TRBD2	few	TRBV29-1	TRBJ2-3
TGTGCCAGCAGTTTCTTAGGACGGGACTACGAGCAGTACTTC	CASSFLGRDYEQYF	-	once	TRBV28	TRBJ2-7
TGTGCCAGCAGTCCGAGGGACAGGCAGATCGAGCAGTACTTC	CASSPRDRQIEQYF	TRBD1	few	TRBV12-3/TRBV12-4	TRBJ2-7
TGCAGTGCTAGACCCACCGCTGCGGGGGGGCGATACGAGCAGTACTTC	CSARPTAAGGRYEQYF	TRBD2	-	TRBV20-1	TRBJ2-7
TGTGCCAGCAGTCTCAATTGGGGGAAGCAGTACTTC	CASSLNWGKQYF	-	many	TRBV12-3/TRBV12-4	TRBJ2-7
TGCGCCAGCAGCTCGGGGTCGGGCAGTGAAAAACTGTTTTTT	CASSSGSGSEKLFF	-	many	TRBV5-1	TRBJ1-4
TGTGCCATCAGTGAGCGCGGGGGGACCTTAGAGACCCAGTACTTC	CAISERGGTLETQYF	TRBD2	few	TRBV10-3	TRBJ2-5
TGTGCCAGCAGTTTTGAGCCCTGGATGGGGGGGTATAACATTCAGTACTTC	CASSFEPWMGGYNIQYF	TRBD2	-	TRBV12-3/TRBV12-4	TRBJ2-4
TGCGCCAGCAGAAAACTCGGAACTAATGAGCAGTACTTC	CASRKLGTNEQYF	-	few	TRBV5-1	TRBJ2-7
TGCGCCAGCAGCCAAGAAGGGTTGGGGCCGGGGAACACTGAAGCTTTCTTT	CASSQEGLGPGNTEAFF	-	many	TRBV4-1	TRBJ1-1
TGTGCCAGCAAGGTCCGATCCTACGAGCAGTACTTC	CASKVRSYEQYF	-	few	TRBV2	TRBJ2-7
TGCAGTGCTAGAGATGGGACTAAGTTAAATGAGCAGTTCTTC	CSARDGTKLNEQFF	TRBD2	many	TRBV20-1	TRBJ2-1
TGTGCCAGCAGTTTACTGGCTGACTCCTACGAGCAGTACTTC	CASSLLADSYEQYF	-	few	TRBV12-3/TRBV12-4	TRBJ2-7
TGTGCCAGCTCAGCGGAAATACTAGAAGAGACCCAGTACTTC	CASSAEILEETQYF	-	-	TRBV18	TRBJ2-5
TGCAGTGCTGCCCGACTAGCGGGAGGGTTGTACGAGCAGTACTTC	CSAARLAGGLYEQYF	TRBD2	-	TRBV20-1	TRBJ2-7
TGTGCCAGCAGTGAGACAGGAAATCAGCCCCAGCATTTT	CASSETGNQPQHF	-	many	TRBV6-1	TRBJ1-5
TGCAGTGCTCTACGGGGAGCGGATGTCACAGATACGCAGTATTTT	CSALRGADVTDTQYF	-	-	TRBV20-1	TRBJ2-3
TGCAGTGCTAGAGACTTTACAGGGGATAGCAATCAGCCCCAGCATTTT	CSARDFTGDSNQPQHF	TRBD1	many	TRBV20-1	TRBJ1-5
TGTGCCAGCAGCGTATGGGCTAGCGGCTCCTACGAGCAGTACTTC	CASSVWASGSYEQYF	TRBD2	-	TRBV9	TRBJ2-7
TGTGCCACCAGTGAGGACAGGGCCGGGCACAATGAGCAGTTCTTC	CATSEDRAGHNEQFF	TRBD1	few	TRBV24-1	TRBJ2-1
TGTGCCAGCAGTGCCCGGACTAGCGGGACTGTCGGGGAGCTGTTTTTT	CASSARTSGTVGELFF	TRBD2	-	TRBV12-3/TRBV12-4	TRBJ2-2
TGTGCCAGCAGTATAGCTGACAGGGAGGCCACTGAAGCTTTCTTT	CASSIADREATEAFF	TRBD1	many	TRBV28	TRBJ1-1
TGCAGTGCCACGACAGGGTACGAGCAGTACTTC	CSATTGYEQYF	TRBD1	many	TRBV20-1	TRBJ2-7
TGCGCCAGCAGTGAGTCTAGCGGGCCAGCTACGCAGTATTTT	CASSESSGPATQYF	TRBD2	-	TRBV10-1	TRBJ2-3
TGCAGTGCCAGCCCCTGGACAGACCAAGAGACCCAGTACTTC	CSASPWTDQETQYF	-	-	TRBV20-1	TRBJ2-5
TGTGCCAGCAGCTTAAGCGGGCCATGGACTGCTACCTACAATGAGCAGTTCTTC	CASSLSGPWTATYNEQFF	-	-	TRBV5-4	TRBJ2-1
TGTGCCAGCAGCGACCCCGGACGGCCCCAAGAGACCCAGTACTTC	CASSDPGRPQETQYF	-	few	TRBV6-1	TRBJ2-5
TGTGCCAGCAGTCACTGGGACGCCAGGAGCTCCTACGAGCAGTACTTC	CASSHWDARSSYEQYF	-	-	TRBV6-5	TRBJ2-7
TGTGCCATCAGTGAATCAACTTCTCAGTATGGCTACACCTTC	CAISESTSQYGYTF	-	-	TRBV10-3	TRBJ1-2
TGTGCCAGCCACGGGAGAAGTGGCTATGGCTACACCTTC	CASHGRSGYGYTF	-	few	TRBV5-6	TRBJ1-2
TGTGCCATCAGTGAGTCCGGACTAGCGGGAGGGCCTTGGGATGAGCAGTTCTTC	CAISESGLAGGPWDEQFF	TRBD2	-	TRBV10-3	TRBJ2-1
TGTGCCAGCAGTTACTCGTTAGGCGAGCAGTACTTC	CASSYSLGEQYF	-	-	TRBV6-2/TRBV6-3	TRBJ2-7
TGTGCCACCAGCAGAGATGTACAGGATACGCAGTATTTT	CATSRDVQDTQYF	-	-	TRBV15	TRBJ2-3
TGTGCCAGCAGCGCCCTTCTTAGCGGGAGTCTGACAGATACGCAGTATTTT	CASSALLSGSLTDTQYF	TRBD2	-	TRBV14	TRBJ2-3
TGTGCCAGCAATAGGGGTCCCACTTACGAGCAGTACTTC	CASNRGPTYEQYF	-	-	TRBV6-6	TRBJ2-7
TGCAGTGCATGGCCAGCGAACCAAGAGACCCAGTACTTC	CSAWPANQETQYF	-	-	TRBV20-1	TRBJ2-5
TGTGCCAGCAGCTTATACAAATTCAATGAGCAGTTCTTC	CASSLYKFNEQFF	-	few	TRBV7-2	TRBJ2-1
TGTGCCAGCAGTTACGGGGCGGAGCTGTTTTTT	CASSYGAELFF	-	many	TRBV6-2/TRBV6-3	TRBJ2-2
TGTGCCAGCAGTCAGGCAGGGGGGAGGTCCTACGAGCAGTACTTC	CASSQAGGRSYEQYF	-	many	TRBV12-3/TRBV12-4	TRBJ2-7
TGTGCCAGCAGCTTAGACCATCCAGGAGGGGAACTTAACACTGAAGCTTTCTTT	CASSLDHPGGELNTEAFF	-	-	TRBV7-6	TRBJ1-1
TGTGCCAGCAGTTACTTGGGGACATCCTACAATGAGCAGTTCTTC	CASSYLGTSYNEQFF	-	many	TRBV6-2/TRBV6-3	TRBJ2-1
TGTGCCAGCAGCCCAGGACTAGCGGGGACCTACAATGAGCAGTTCTTC	CASSPGLAGTYNEQFF	TRBD2	many	TRBV9	TRBJ2-1
TGCAGTGCTAGCCCCGATCCGGACGGCTACACCTTC	CSASPDPDGYTF	-	many	TRBV20-1	TRBJ1-2
TGCGCCAGCAGCCAAGATTTGACAGGGGTGGGGGAGACCCAGTACTTC	CASSQDLTGVGETQYF	TRBD1	few	TRBV4-3	TRBJ2-5
TGTGCCACCAGCAGAGATACCGCTGCCGTACTCGGCGGTACGCAGTATTTT	CATSRDTAAVLGGTQYF	-	few	TRBV15	TRBJ2-3
TGTGCCAGCACGGGCAGCGTGAACACTGAAGCTTTCTTT	CASTGSVNTEAFF	-	-	TRBV6-1	TRBJ1-1
TGTGCCACCAGTGATTTACGGCAGGGGGCCACCGGGGAGCTGTTTTTT	CATSDLRQGATGELFF	TRBD1	few	TRBV24-1	TRBJ2-2
TGTGCCAGCAGCGCTCCTCTAGGAGGAGTCGACGAGCAGTACTTC	CASSAPLGGVDEQYF	-	-	TRBV5-4	TRBJ2-7
TGCAGTGCTAGAGCTGATATTGTGGGGAACTATGGCTACACCTTC	CSARADIVGNYGYTF	-	few	TRBV20-1	TRBJ1-2
TGTGCCAGCAGCTTATTACAGGGGGCAGGTGAAGCTTTCTTT	CASSLLQGAGEAFF	TRBD1	few	TRBV7-8	TRBJ1-1